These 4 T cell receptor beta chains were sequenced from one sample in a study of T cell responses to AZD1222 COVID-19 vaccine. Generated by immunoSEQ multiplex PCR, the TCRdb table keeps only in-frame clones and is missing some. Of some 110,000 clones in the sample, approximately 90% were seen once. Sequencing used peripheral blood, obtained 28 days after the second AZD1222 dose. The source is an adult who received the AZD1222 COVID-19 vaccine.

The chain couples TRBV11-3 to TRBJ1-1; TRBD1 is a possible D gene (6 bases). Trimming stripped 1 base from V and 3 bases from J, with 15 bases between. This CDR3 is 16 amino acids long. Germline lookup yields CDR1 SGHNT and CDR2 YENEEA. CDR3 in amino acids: CASSLGLGHTDTEAFF. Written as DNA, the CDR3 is TGTGCCAGCAGCTTAGGTTTGGGACACACAGACACTGAAGCTTTCTTT. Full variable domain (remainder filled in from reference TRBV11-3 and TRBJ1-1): EAGVVQSPRYKIIEKKQPVAFWCNPISGHNTLYWYLQNLGQGPELLIRYENEEAVDDSQLPKDRFSAERLKGVDSTLKIQPAELGDSAVYLCASSLGLGHTDTEAFFGQGTRLTVV.

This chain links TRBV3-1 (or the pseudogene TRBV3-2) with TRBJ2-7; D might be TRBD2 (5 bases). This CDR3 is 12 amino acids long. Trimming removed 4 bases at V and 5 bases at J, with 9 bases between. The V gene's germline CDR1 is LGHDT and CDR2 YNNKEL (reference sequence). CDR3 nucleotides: TGTGCCAGCAGCCGGGGTAGCGACGAGCAGTACTTC. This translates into CASSRGSDEQYF.

The CDR3 spells CASSQAPGQGYGYTF. CDR3 bases: TGTGCCAGCAGCCAAGCCCCCGGGCAGGGGTATGGCTACACCTTC. V usage is TRBV3-1 (or the pseudogene TRBV3-2) and J usage is TRBJ1-2, with D perhaps TRBD1 (6 bases). Germline lookup yields CDR1 LGHDT and CDR2 YNNKEL (reference sequence). This CDR3 contains 15 residues. V shed 1 base and J shed 5 bases, with 14 bases lying between them.

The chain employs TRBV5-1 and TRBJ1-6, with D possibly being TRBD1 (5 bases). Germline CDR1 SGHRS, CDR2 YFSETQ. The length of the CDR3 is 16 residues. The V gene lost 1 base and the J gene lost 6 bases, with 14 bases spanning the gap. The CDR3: CASSLRRVGTNSPLHF. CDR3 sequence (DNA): TGCGCCAGCAGCTTGCGCAGGGTTGGCACTAATTCACCCCTCCACTTT.